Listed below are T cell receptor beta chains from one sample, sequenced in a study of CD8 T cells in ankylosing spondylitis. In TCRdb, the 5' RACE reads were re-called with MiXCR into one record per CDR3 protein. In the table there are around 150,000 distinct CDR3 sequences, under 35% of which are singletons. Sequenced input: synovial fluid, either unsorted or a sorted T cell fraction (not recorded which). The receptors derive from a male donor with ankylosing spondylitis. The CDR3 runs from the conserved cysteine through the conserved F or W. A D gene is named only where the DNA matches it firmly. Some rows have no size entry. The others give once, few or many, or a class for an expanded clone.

CDR3aa: CASSPGKSNHPQHF; CDR3nt: TGTGCCAGCTCACCAGGCAAGAGCAATCATCCCCAGCATTTT; v_gene: TRBV18; d_gene: NA; j_gene: TRBJ1-5; abundance: NA
CDR3aa: CATSSGTGVSGANVLTF; CDR3nt: TGTGCCACCTCCTCCGGGACAGGGGTTTCTGGGGCCAACGTCCTGACTTTC; v_gene: TRBV28; d_gene: TRBD1; j_gene: TRBJ2-6; abundance: NA
CDR3aa: CASSPRPANTEAFF; CDR3nt: TGCGCCAGCAGCCCTCGACCGGCGAACACTGAAGCTTTCTTT; v_gene: TRBV5-1; d_gene: NA; j_gene: TRBJ1-1; abundance: NA
CDR3aa: CSARGTTGRAEAFF; CDR3nt: TGCAGTGCTAGGGGCACCACAGGGAGGGCTGAAGCTTTCTTT; v_gene: TRBV20-1; d_gene: NA; j_gene: TRBJ1-1; abundance: few
CDR3aa: CASSYGTGGARFGANVLTF; CDR3nt: TGTGCCAGCAGTTACGGGACAGGGGGCGCCCGGTTTGGGGCCAACGTCCTGACTTTC; v_gene: TRBV12-3/TRBV12-4; d_gene: TRBD1; j_gene: TRBJ2-6; abundance: many
CDR3aa: CASRGTGNNEQFF; CDR3nt: TGTGCCAGCCGAGGGACAGGGAACAATGAGCAGTTCTTC; v_gene: TRBV18; d_gene: TRBD1; j_gene: TRBJ2-1; abundance: few
CDR3aa: CASSFLFVAGTYEQYF; CDR3nt: TGTGCCAGCAGTTTTCTTTTCGTGGCGGGGACCTACGAGCAGTACTTC; v_gene: TRBV12-3/TRBV12-4; d_gene: NA; j_gene: TRBJ2-7; abundance: NA
CDR3aa: CAWSRQGSKNIQYF; CDR3nt: TGTGCCTGGTCCCGACAGGGGTCCAAAAACATTCAGTACTTC; v_gene: TRBV30; d_gene: TRBD1; j_gene: TRBJ2-4; abundance: NA
CDR3aa: CASSYRASHTDTQYF; CDR3nt: TGTGCCAGCAGCTACCGGGCTAGCCACACAGATACGCAGTATTTT; v_gene: TRBV7-2; d_gene: NA; j_gene: TRBJ2-3; abundance: few
CDR3aa: CSARTVVEQYF; CDR3nt: TGCAGTGCTAGAACAGTTGTCGAGCAGTACTTC; v_gene: TRBV20-1; d_gene: NA; j_gene: TRBJ2-7; abundance: NA
CDR3aa: CASSGLALVYNEQFF; CDR3nt: TGTGCCAGCAGCGGACTAGCCTTGGTGTACAATGAGCAGTTCTTC; v_gene: TRBV2; d_gene: TRBD2; j_gene: TRBJ2-1; abundance: few
CDR3aa: CASSQGLTSGSYNEQFF; CDR3nt: TGCGCCAGCAGCCAAGGCTTGACTAGCGGGAGCTACAATGAGCAGTTCTTC; v_gene: TRBV4-3; d_gene: TRBD2; j_gene: TRBJ2-1; abundance: NA
CDR3aa: CASSPPYMNTGELFF; CDR3nt: TGTGCCAGCAGTCCCCCATACATGAACACCGGGGAGCTGTTTTTT; v_gene: TRBV27; d_gene: NA; j_gene: TRBJ2-2; abundance: many
CDR3aa: CASRPALAGGGELFF; CDR3nt: TGTGCCAGCAGACCGGCTTTAGCGGGCGGGGGGGAGCTGTTTTTT; v_gene: TRBV11-2; d_gene: TRBD2; j_gene: TRBJ2-2; abundance: NA
CDR3aa: CATSDGARAELFF; CDR3nt: TGTGCCACCAGTGACGGGGCGAGAGCTGAGCTGTTTTTT; v_gene: TRBV24-1; d_gene: NA; j_gene: TRBJ2-2; abundance: NA
CDR3aa: CASSYPLAPGERDTGELFF; CDR3nt: TGTGCCAGCAGTTACCCCCTAGCCCCAGGGGAAAGGGACACCGGGGAGCTGTTTTTT; v_gene: TRBV6-2/TRBV6-3; d_gene: NA; j_gene: TRBJ2-2; abundance: NA
CDR3aa: CASSGANSYEQYF; CDR3nt: TGTGCCAGCTCGGGAGCGAACTCCTACGAGCAGTACTTC; v_gene: TRBV6-2/TRBV6-3; d_gene: NA; j_gene: TRBJ2-7; abundance: NA
CDR3aa: CASRSSGSEFETQYF; CDR3nt: TGCGCCAGCCGCTCGAGCGGGAGTGAATTTGAGACCCAGTACTTC; v_gene: TRBV5-1; d_gene: TRBD2; j_gene: TRBJ2-5; abundance: few
CDR3aa: CASSEWGGRSEKLFF; CDR3nt: TGTGCCAGCAGTGAATGGGGGGGACGGAGTGAAAAACTGTTTTTT; v_gene: TRBV6-1; d_gene: NA; j_gene: TRBJ1-4; abundance: NA
CDR3aa: CASSLSGQGKQFF; CDR3nt: TGTGCCAGCAGCTTAAGCGGACAGGGGAAGCAGTTCTTC; v_gene: TRBV7-3; d_gene: TRBD1; j_gene: TRBJ2-1; abundance: NA
CDR3aa: CSVEMGSYGYTF; CDR3nt: TGCAGCGTTGAAATGGGGTCCTATGGCTACACCTTC; v_gene: TRBV29-1; d_gene: NA; j_gene: TRBJ1-2; abundance: many
CDR3aa: CASRLYGTANEKLFF; CDR3nt: TGTGCCAGCAGGCTCTACGGGACAGCGAATGAAAAACTGTTTTTT; v_gene: TRBV2; d_gene: TRBD1; j_gene: TRBJ1-4; abundance: NA
CDR3aa: CASSQRTGWTGELFF; CDR3nt: TGCGCCAGCAGTCAACGGACGGGATGGACCGGGGAGCTGTTTTTT; v_gene: TRBV23-1; d_gene: NA; j_gene: TRBJ2-2; abundance: NA
CDR3aa: CSVEDNGGYTF; CDR3nt: TGCAGCGTTGAAGATAACGGAGGCTACACCTTC; v_gene: TRBV29-1; d_gene: NA; j_gene: TRBJ1-2; abundance: few
CDR3aa: CASSERQVGLAGHLRNEQFF; CDR3nt: TGTGCCAGCAGTGAAAGGCAAGTAGGGCTAGCGGGGCATCTTCGGAATGAGCAGTTCTTC; v_gene: TRBV6-1; d_gene: TRBD2; j_gene: TRBJ2-1; abundance: few
CDR3aa: CASSLGRTANQPQHF; CDR3nt: TGTGCCAGCAGTTTAGGGAGGACAGCTAATCAGCCCCAGCATTTT; v_gene: TRBV12-3/TRBV12-4; d_gene: NA; j_gene: TRBJ1-5; abundance: large
CDR3aa: CASGVRGASSGNTIYF; CDR3nt: TGTGCTAGTGGTGTCCGGGGGGCGAGCTCTGGAAACACCATATATTTT; v_gene: TRBV12-5; d_gene: NA; j_gene: TRBJ1-3; abundance: NA